One and the same sample provided the 29 T cell receptor beta chains below, sequenced in a study of blood T cell repertoires in COVID-19. Clones were read by immunoSEQ multiplex PCR, and TCRdb kept only the in-frame ones, dropping some. The repertoire holds roughly 110,000 clones, with about four fifths as singletons. The sequencing input was peripheral blood. These receptors were taken from a human donor in a cohort sampled during active COVID-19.

This chain uses TRBV5-1 with TRBJ1-1; D call uncertain. The CDR3 runs to 14 residues. Germline CDR1 SGHRS, CDR2 YFSETQ. With 2 bases removed from V and 4 bases from J, the gap between germline ends came to 12 bases. CDR3 loop: CASSLRGLGTEAFF. DNA of the CDR3: TGCGCCAGCAGCTTACGGGGTTTAGGCACTGAAGCTTTCTTT.

This chain uses TRBV5-1 with TRBJ2-7; the match to TRBD2 covers 12 bases. In germline, CDR1 is SGHRS, CDR2 YFSETQ. The trim removed 0 bases at V and 7 bases at J, leaving 5 bases unmatched. The CDR3 has 15 residues. CDR3 DNA sequence: TGCGCCAGCAGCTTGGTCGCTAGCGGGAGGGGGGAGCAGTACTTC. This encodes CASSLVASGRGEQYF.

Here the CDR3 DNA reads TGTGCCAGCCACAAGGGAAAGACAGGGGACCTACACAATGAGCAGTTCTTC. It translates to CASHKGKTGDLHNEQFF. The chain joins TRBV2 to TRBJ2-1, with 8 bases that match TRBD1. CDR1 SNHLY and CDR2 FYNNEI come from the germline V gene. Unmatched junction bases numbered 17, after V lost 8 bases and J lost 5 bases. This CDR3 spans 17 amino acids.

J is TRBJ2-7 and V is TRBV4-3, with TRBD2 identical over 9 bases. Germline V lookup: CDR1 LGHNA, CDR2 YSLEER. The ends lost 3 bases at V and 5 bases at J; junction bases unmatched: 5. The CDR3 loop spans 14 amino acids. The CDR3 nucleotides read TGCGCCAGCAGCCAGACTAGCGGAAATAACGAGCAGTACTTC. Translated, it gives CASSQTSGNNEQYF.

The chain combines TRBV6-1 with TRBJ1-3, with D unresolved. Between the trimmed V and J ends, which lost 1 base and 7 bases, there was a span of 14 bases. The CDR3 sequence is 15 residues long. CDR1 is MNHNS and CDR2 is SASEGT in the germline V gene. Written as DNA, the CDR3 is TGTGCCAGCAGTGAAGTAGGCGGTCCAAGGAACACCATATATTTT. Protein: CASSEVGGPRNTIYF.

This sequence joins TRBV24-1 and TRBJ2-2, with 7 bases identical to TRBD1. The germline V gene encodes CDR1 KGHDR and CDR2 SFDVKD. V was pared by 6 bases and J by 2 bases, with 5 bases of the junction left unmatched. The CDR3 consists of 15 residues. CDR3 nucleotide sequence: TGTGCCACCAGTCCCACAGGGGTAAACACCGGGGAGCTGTTTTTT. This gives the protein CATSPTGVNTGELFF.

The chain couples TRBV27 to TRBJ2-1; no definite D call. The CDR3 is 16 amino acids. V lost 6 bases and J lost 1, with 16 bases in between. Germline values: CDR1 MNHEY, CDR2 SMNVEV (reference sequence). This CDR3 is CASSSRSARSYNEQFF. The CDR3 DNA reads as TGTGCCAGCAGCTCCCGGTCGGCGAGGTCCTACAATGAGCAGTTCTTC.

This chain links TRBV19 with TRBJ1-2, with 9 bases fitting TRBD1. The J segment lost 4 bases and the V segment lost 7 bases, leaving 7 bases of the junction unmatched. Germline CDR1 is LNHDA and CDR2 is SQIVND (reference sequence). The CDR3 runs to 14 residues. CDR3 in amino acids: CASNPGQGSYGYTF. In DNA form, the CDR3 reads TGTGCCAGTAATCCCGGACAGGGGAGCTATGGCTACACCTTC.

The chain's CDR3 is CASSSQVSSGNTIYF. Written as DNA, the CDR3 is TGTGCCAGCAGCTCTCAGGTTTCCTCTGGAAACACCATATATTTT. The rearrangement links TRBV7-8 to TRBJ1-3; D remains unclear. The CDR3 extends over 15 amino acids. The germline CDR1 and CDR2 sequences are SGHVS and FQNEAQ. V lost 4 bases and J lost 0, with 10 bases in between.

This clone was seen just once. V usage is TRBV10-3 and J usage is TRBJ1-1; TRBD1 might be the D (6 bases). V shed 7 bases and J shed 1 base, with 10 bases lying between them. The CDR3 contains 13 residues. Germline CDR1 is ENHRY and CDR2 is SYGVKD. The CDR3, as DNA: TGTGCCATCAAGGGGGACGCGAACACTGAAGCTTTCTTT. Its translation is CAIKGDANTEAFF.

This clone was counted once. The rearrangement joins TRBV5-6 to TRBJ1-2, with TRBD1 as a possible D gene (6 bases). The CDR3 is 15 residues long. The germline gives CDR1 SGHDT, CDR2 YYEEEE. Trimming stripped 1 base from V and 5 bases from J, with 15 bases between. The CDR3 sequence is CASSLWGGSKYGYTF. The CDR3 DNA follows: TGTGCCAGCAGCTTGTGGGGGGGCAGCAAATATGGCTACACCTTC.

The rearrangement joins TRBV19 to TRBJ1-2; no firm D call. This CDR3 contains 13 residues. The germline CDR1 and CDR2 sequences are LNHDA and SQIVND (reference sequence). V shed 6 bases and J shed 0 bases, with 8 bases lying between them. Here the CDR3 DNA reads TGTGCCAGTAGGACGGCGGCTAACTATGGCTACACCTTC. Translating it yields CASRTAANYGYTF.

The chain joins TRBV19 to TRBJ2-1; 8 bases are shared with TRBD1. The CDR3 is made up of 16 amino acids. CDR1 and CDR2 from the germline V gene are LNHDA and SQIVND (reference sequence). With V trimmed by 9 bases and J by 0 bases, 10 bases remained unmatched. In nucleotides, the CDR3 is TGTGCCAGCCTCTCGACAGGGGCCAGCTCCTACAATGAGCAGTTCTTC. Protein product: CASLSTGASSYNEQFF. The full variable domain, completed using reference TRBV19 and TRBJ2-1, is DGGITQSPKYLFRKEGQNVTLSCEQNLNHDAMYWYRQDPGQGLRLIYYSQIVNDFQKGDIAEGYSVSREKKESFPLTVTSAQKNPTAFYLCASLSTGASSYNEQFFGPGTRLTVL.

This chain connects TRBV2 to TRBJ2-3; 10 bases are shared with TRBD2. CDR3 size: 15 residues. Germline V gene lookup returns CDR1 SNHLY and CDR2 FYNNEI. Unmatched junction bases numbered 4, after V lost 5 bases and J lost 2 bases. CDR3 residues: CASSLLAGATDTQYF. CDR3 nucleotides: TGTGCCAGCAGTCTTCTAGCGGGAGCCACAGATACGCAGTATTTT.

Details on this clone: One end of the junction fails to match germline, which may point to a read error. The chain recombines TRBV4-2 with TRBJ2-4; 7 bases map to TRBD2. Germline lookup yields CDR1 LGHNA and CDR2 YNFKEQ. The CDR3 has 12 residues. The CDR3 DNA follows: TGTGCCAGCAGCCAAGTGGCGGGAGTCATCTTCTTC. As protein: CASSQVAGVIFF.

J is TRBJ1-1 and V is TRBV28; no definite D call. This CDR3 is 14 amino acids long. V lost 5 bases and J lost 0, with 10 bases in between. The germline V gene has CDR1 MDHEN and CDR2 SYDVKM. CDR3 nucleotides: TGTGCCAGCAGTGTACAGACCATGAACACTGAAGCTTTCTTT. Translating gives CASSVQTMNTEAFF.

This sequence joins TRBV4-3 and TRBJ2-3; 10 nucleotides align to TRBD2. Unmatched junction bases numbered 7, after V lost 1 base and J lost 0 bases. This CDR3 has 18 amino acids. Germline CDR1 and CDR2: LGHNA and YSLEER. The CDR3 loop is CASSQVPLAGASTDTQYF. CDR3 DNA sequence: TGCGCCAGCAGCCAAGTTCCCCTAGCGGGAGCTAGCACAGATACGCAGTATTTT.

This clone came up a few times. The rearrangement uses TRBV6-2 or TRBV6-3 and TRBJ1-1; no clear D gene. The CDR3 loop spans 14 amino acids. Per germline, CDR1 MNHEY and CDR2 SVGEGT. Trimming stripped 5 bases from V and 2 bases from J, with 12 bases between. The CDR3, as DNA: TGTGCCAGCAGTCCAGGTTCGTTAAACACTGAAGCTTTCTTT. It codes for CASSPGSLNTEAFF.

CDR3 sequence: CASSRSGGTGYSNQPQHF. For the CDR3, the DNA is TGTGCCAGTAGTAGGTCAGGAGGGACAGGGTATAGCAATCAGCCCCAGCATTTT. The chain recombines TRBV19 with TRBJ1-5; 9 nucleotides match TRBD1. Germline-derived CDR1 and CDR2 are LNHDA and SQIVND (reference sequence). The J segment lost 0 bases and the V segment lost 4 bases, leaving 10 bases of the junction unmatched. The CDR3 consists of 18 residues.

V usage is TRBV6-1 and J usage is TRBJ2-7; D call uncertain. The length of the CDR3 is 16 residues. CDR1 and CDR2 (germline): MNHNS, SASEGT. Trimming left V 0 bases short and J 4 bases short, with 16 bases between. The CDR3 bases are TGTGCCAGCAGTGAAGCCAACTACCTTTTGAGATACGAGCAGTACTTC. This gives the protein CASSEANYLLRYEQYF.

CDR3 coding DNA: TGTGCCAGCAGTACGGGTCCGAGGGATCAGCCCCAGCATTTT. The encoded protein is CASSTGPRDQPQHF. V usage is TRBV28 and J usage is TRBJ1-5; D gene ambiguous. Germline V gene sequence: CDR1 MDHEN, CDR2 SYDVKM. Trimming took off 5 bases at V and 5 bases at J, with 13 bases between the two ends. This CDR3 contains 14 residues.

This clone was seen a handful of times. The rearrangement links TRBV7-2 to TRBJ1-5, with no clear D. The germline CDR1 and CDR2 sequences are SGHTA and FQGNSA. The CDR3 extends over 15 amino acids. V lost 1 base and J lost 7, with 14 bases in between. In DNA form, the CDR3 reads TGTGCCAGCAGCTTAGGTGACACCGGCGACCAGCCCCAGCATTTT. Residues: CASSLGDTGDQPQHF. Full variable domain (outside the CDR3, taken from reference TRBV7-2 and TRBJ1-5): GAGVSQSPSNKVTEKGKDVELRCDPISGHTALYWYRQSLGQGLEFLIYFQGNSAPDKSGLPSDRFSAERTGGSVSTLTIQRTQQEDSAVYLCASSLGDTGDQPQHFGDGTRLSIL.

This chain joins TRBV19 and TRBJ2-1, with TRBD1 matching over 10 bases. This CDR3 region has 15 residues. The germline gives CDR1 LNHDA, CDR2 SQIVND (reference sequence). The V segment lost 9 bases and the J segment 7 bases; nucleotides outside the gene matches: 12. CDR3 loop: CASSRTGGSRNEQFF. The CDR3 DNA follows: TGTGCCAGCTCCCGGACAGGGGGTAGTCGGAATGAGCAGTTCTTC. The full variable domain, completed using reference TRBV19 and TRBJ2-1, is DGGITQSPKYLFRKEGQNVTLSCEQNLNHDAMYWYRQDPGQGLRLIYYSQIVNDFQKGDIAEGYSVSREKKESFPLTVTSAQKNPTAFYLCASSRTGGSRNEQFFGPGTRLTVL.

CDR3 loop: CASRQGANEKLFF. The CDR3 nucleotides are TGTGCCAGCAGACAGGGGGCTAATGAAAAACTGTTTTTT. The chain links TRBV25-1 to TRBJ1-4; 8 nucleotides line up with TRBD1. This CDR3 contains 13 residues. V gave up 6 bases and J gave up 3 bases; unmatched junction bases: 0. CDR1 is MGHDK, CDR2 SYGVNS, per germline.

Turning to this clone: The junction shows a germline mismatch at one end, possibly a read error. The chain employs TRBV11-3 and TRBJ1-1; 8 bases match TRBD1. The germline V gene encodes CDR1 SGHNT and CDR2 YENEEA. This CDR3 is 14 amino acids long. CDR3 coding DNA: TGTGCCAGCAGCCCCTCCACGGGACAGGTCCCGATCAGGTTT. Translating it yields CASSPSTGQVPIRF.

The chain links TRBV7-2 to TRBJ2-7; tentative D call: TRBD2 (6 bases). Per germline, CDR1 SGHTA and CDR2 FQGNSA. V was shortened by 0 bases and J by 6 bases, with 9 bases between the two germline ends. This CDR3 has 13 amino acids. Here the CDR3 reads CASSLAREFEQYF. CDR3 coding DNA: TGTGCCAGCAGCTTAGCGCGGGAATTCGAGCAGTACTTC.

The chain links TRBV25-1 to TRBJ2-6; D is possibly TRBD2 (6 bases). Trimming stripped 3 bases from V and 4 bases from J, with 16 bases between. CDR3 size: 17 residues. Germline V gene data show CDR1 as MGHDK and CDR2 as SYGVNS. CDR3: CASSDGGGPLGANVLTF. CDR3 DNA sequence: TGTGCCAGCAGTGATGGGGGAGGCCCTCTGGGGGCCAACGTCCTGACTTTC.

V gene TRBV25-1 combines with J gene TRBJ1-6; 7 positions agree with TRBD1. Germline CDR1 MGHDK, CDR2 SYGVNS. After removal of 7 bases from V and 5 bases from J, the junction contained 8 bases not matched to a gene. This CDR3 is built from 15 residues. The CDR3 DNA is TGTGCCAGCACCTACCCCGGGACAGATAATTCACCCCTCCACTTT. It specifies CASTYPGTDNSPLHF.

The rearrangement links TRBV7-6 to TRBJ2-4; 8 bases are a match to TRBD2. This CDR3 is 17 amino acids long. Germline assignment: CDR1 SGHVS and CDR2 FNYEAQ. The J segment lost 0 bases and the V segment lost 2 bases, leaving 6 bases of the junction unmatched. The CDR3: CASSLRTAGEAKNIQYF. CDR3 DNA sequence: TGTGCCAGCAGCTTAAGAACAGCGGGGGAAGCCAAAAACATTCAGTACTTC.